This TCR beta chain was profiled in a study of Ad26.COV2.S vaccination and SARS-CoV-2 variants. Study-wide background: Ad26.COV2.S given intramuscularly, once or twice 56 days apart.

This clone came up once. Antigen: not known. The protocol was immunoSEQ multiplex PCR, while the TCRdb copy is restricted to in-frame clones and leaves out a portion. The sample lists some 420,000 clones, around 89% occurring once. This CDR3 spans 11 amino acids. V lost 6 bases to trimming and J lost 8 bases, with 10 bases between them. This sample's treatment: about 20 received Ad26.COV2.S at low or high dose, single or two shots; several received placebo; per-sample allocation not given. Repertoires come from day 63 after the first vaccine or placebo injection. Study-level findings and limits: Considerable breadth of spike-specific CD8+ and CD4+ T cell responses has reportedly been documented following vaccination. Measures of TCR breadth and depth may have fallen short of total T cell responses.

This clonotype originated in a person between 18 and 65 years old who received the Ad26.COV2.S COVID-19 vaccine or a placebo. Sample: peripheral blood, taken in a trial of Ad26.COV2.S vaccine versus placebo. The rearrangement links TRBV12-3 or TRBV12-4 to TRBJ1-1; D not resolved. The CDR3 region has the DNA TGTGCCAGCAGCCCTAGTGAGGAAGCTTTCTTT. Translated: CASSPSEEAFF.